This T cell receptor beta chain is from a study of response to subunit inactivated influenza vaccine. This clonotype has only a few counts. What it binds is unknown. Study-level findings and limits: New T cells are recruited in small numbers by each seasonal influenza vaccination, according to the authors' suggestion.

The CDR3 is 15 residues long. Per germline, CDR1 MNHNS and CDR2 SASEGT. V gave up 0 bases and J gave up 4 bases, with 12 bases separating them. From the RT-PCR reads, TCRdb called clonotypes with MiXCR, one entry per CDR3 protein. The sample contains 650,000 or so distinct CDR3 sequences, 12% to 15% of which appear only once. The sample in question was PBMCs from blood, obtained around 15 days before vaccination. The TCR sequence derives from a man over 45 who received an inactivated influenza vaccine. V is TRBV6-1 and J is TRBJ2-5; D possibly corresponds to TRBD2 (6 bases). CDR3: CASSEALGRSETQYF. In DNA, the CDR3 is TGTGCCAGCAGTGAAGCTCTAGGGAGGTCAGAGACCCAGTACTTC.